Presented here are 7 T cell receptor beta chains from one specimen sequenced in a study of cytomegalovirus exposure and HLA in healthy donors. PCR used 60 Vbeta primers and 13 Jbeta primers. Only in-frame clones appear in the TCRdb table, and some are missing; sequencing was by immunoSEQ multiplex PCR. The table shows tens of thousands of clones, with 62% occurring only once. Material: PBMCs. The source is a male donor in good health and CMV-seropositive.

The chain employs TRBV6-1 and TRBJ1-5; possible D gene TRBD1, 5 bases. Germline lookup yields CDR1 MNHNS and CDR2 SASEGT. This CDR3 is built from 16 residues. Between the trimmed V and J ends, which lost 0 bases and 8 bases, there was a span of 17 bases. CDR3 loop: CASSEALDSLGEPQHF. In nucleotides, the CDR3 is TGTGCCAGCAGTGAAGCGCTTGACAGCCTGGGCGAGCCCCAGCATTTT.

This clone was seen a handful of times. The chain links TRBV9 to TRBJ1-3, with D possibly TRBD1 on 6 matching bases. CDR1 is SGDLS, CDR2 YYNGEE, per germline. This CDR3 is built from 15 residues. Trimming took 0 bases from V and 0 from J, leaving 7 bases between them. The CDR3 spells CASSVEGDSGNTIYF. The CDR3 DNA follows: TGTGCCAGCAGCGTAGAGGGGGACTCTGGAAACACCATATATTTT. The full variable domain, completed using reference TRBV9 and TRBJ1-3, is DSGVTQTPKHLITATGQRVTLRCSPRSGDLSVYWYQQSLDQGLQFLIQYYNGEERAKGNILERFSAQQFPDLHSELNLSSLELGDSALYFCASSVEGDSGNTIYFGEGSWLTVV.

The chain is built from TRBV2 and TRBJ1-2; TRBD1 matches 10 bases. The CDR3 is 15 residues long. Germline values: CDR1 SNHLY, CDR2 FYNNEI. V was pared by 8 bases and J by 4 bases, with 10 bases of the junction left unmatched. The CDR3 loop is CASLPETGGLYGYTF. The CDR3 DNA sequence: TGTGCCAGCCTCCCCGAGACAGGGGGCCTCTATGGCTACACCTTC.

V is TRBV4-2 and J is TRBJ2-1; maybe TRBD2 (6 bases). CDR1 LGHNA and CDR2 YNFKEQ come from the germline V gene. The CDR3 is 14 residues long. The V end lost 2 bases, the J end lost 5 bases, and 10 bases lay between the germline ends. This CDR3 reads CASSQIGSNNEQFF. The CDR3 coding sequence is TGTGCCAGCAGCCAAATCGGGAGTAACAATGAGCAGTTCTTC.

The V gene is TRBV5-8, the J gene TRBJ2-7; 8 nucleotides agree with TRBD1. The germline gives CDR1 SGHTS, CDR2 YDEGEE. The CDR3 contains 14 residues. V was clipped by 0 bases and J by 5 bases; unmatched bases: 4. CDR3 loop: CASSLGQGANEQYF. As DNA, the CDR3 is TGTGCCAGCAGCTTGGGGCAGGGGGCGAACGAGCAGTACTTC.

This clone was seen only a few times. This chain joins TRBV5-1 and TRBJ1-1; D is undetermined. V lost 0 bases to trimming and J lost 4 bases, with 13 bases between them. There are 15 residues in the CDR3. CDR1 SGHRS and CDR2 YFSETQ come from the germline V gene. The CDR3 coding sequence is TGCGCCAGCAGCTTGGGGGCGGGCCTAGGCACTGAAGCTTTCTTT. Translating it yields CASSLGAGLGTEAFF.

The table lists this clone with a few counts. The gene calls are TRBV28 and TRBJ1-1, with D possibly TRBD1 on 5 matching bases. The CDR3 length is 14 residues. The ends were cut back, 8 bases at V and 4 bases at J, with 17 bases in the middle. CDR1 and CDR2 (germline): MDHEN, SYDVKM. The CDR3 protein is CASLLQGVSTEAFF. CDR3 in DNA: TGTGCCAGCCTCCTCCAAGGGGTGAGCACTGAAGCTTTCTTT.